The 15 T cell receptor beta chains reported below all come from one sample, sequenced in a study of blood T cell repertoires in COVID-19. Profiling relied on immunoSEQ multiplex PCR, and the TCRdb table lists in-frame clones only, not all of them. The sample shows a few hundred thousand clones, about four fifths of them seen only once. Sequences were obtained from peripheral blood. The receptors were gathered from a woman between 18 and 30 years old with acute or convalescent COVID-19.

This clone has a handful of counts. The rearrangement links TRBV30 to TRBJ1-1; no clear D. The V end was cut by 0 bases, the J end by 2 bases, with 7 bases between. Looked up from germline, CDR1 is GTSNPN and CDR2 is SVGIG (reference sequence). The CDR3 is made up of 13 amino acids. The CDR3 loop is CAWSVRVNTEAFF. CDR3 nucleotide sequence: TGTGCCTGGAGTGTACGGGTAAACACTGAAGCTTTCTTT.

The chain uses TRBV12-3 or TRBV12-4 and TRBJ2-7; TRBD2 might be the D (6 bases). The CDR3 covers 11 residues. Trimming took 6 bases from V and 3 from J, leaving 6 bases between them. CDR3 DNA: TGTGCCAGCAGGGACTACTACGAGCAGTACTTC. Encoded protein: CASRDYYEQYF.

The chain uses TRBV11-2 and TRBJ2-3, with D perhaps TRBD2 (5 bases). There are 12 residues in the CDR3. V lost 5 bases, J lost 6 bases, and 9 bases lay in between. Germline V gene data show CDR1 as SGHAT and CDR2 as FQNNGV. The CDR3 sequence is CASSQRWDTQYF. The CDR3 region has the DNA TGTGCCAGCAGCCAGCGGTGGGATACGCAGTATTTT.

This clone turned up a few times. The CDR3 is CASSGSGMGEQYF. The CDR3 DNA is TGTGCCAGCAGTGGCTCAGGGATGGGCGAGCAGTACTTC. The chain recombines TRBV2 with TRBJ2-7; TRBD1 might be the D (5 bases). Germline CDR1 is SNHLY and CDR2 is FYNNEI. The CDR3 extends over 13 amino acids. Deletions cut 4 bases from V and 6 bases from J, with 13 bases between. Together with reference TRBV2 and TRBJ2-7, the CDR3 gives the full variable domain: EPEVTQTPSHQVTQMGQEVILRCVPISNHLYFYWYRQILGQKVEFLVSFYNNEISEKSEIFDDQFSVERPDGSNFTLKIRSTKLEDSAMYFCASSGSGMGEQYFGPGTRLTVT.

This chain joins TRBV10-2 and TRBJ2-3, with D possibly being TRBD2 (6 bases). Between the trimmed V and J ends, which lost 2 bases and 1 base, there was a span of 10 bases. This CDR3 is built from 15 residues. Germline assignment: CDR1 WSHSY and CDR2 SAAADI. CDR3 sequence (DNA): TGCGCCAGCAGTGAGCCGGGCGGGGGCACAGATACGCAGTATTTT. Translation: CASSEPGGGTDTQYF.

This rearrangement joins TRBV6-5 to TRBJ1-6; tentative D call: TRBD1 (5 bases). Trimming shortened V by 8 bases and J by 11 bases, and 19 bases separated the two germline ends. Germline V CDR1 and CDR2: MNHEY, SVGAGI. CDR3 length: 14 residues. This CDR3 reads CASEKKDTTTPLHF. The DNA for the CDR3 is TGTGCCAGCGAAAAAAAGGACACAACTACACCCCTCCACTTT.

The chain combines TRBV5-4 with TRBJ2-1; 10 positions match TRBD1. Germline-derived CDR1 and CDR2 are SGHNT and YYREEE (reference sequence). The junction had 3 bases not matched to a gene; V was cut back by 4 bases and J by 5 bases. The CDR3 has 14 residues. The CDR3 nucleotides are TGTGCCAGCAGCACCGGACAGGGGGACAATGAGCAGTTCTTC. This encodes CASSTGQGDNEQFF.

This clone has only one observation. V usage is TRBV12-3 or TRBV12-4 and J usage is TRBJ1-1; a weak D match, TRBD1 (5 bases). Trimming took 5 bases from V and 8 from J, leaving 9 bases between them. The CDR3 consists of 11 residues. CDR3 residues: CASSPDREAFF. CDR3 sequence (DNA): TGTGCCAGCAGTCCCGACAGAGAAGCTTTCTTT.

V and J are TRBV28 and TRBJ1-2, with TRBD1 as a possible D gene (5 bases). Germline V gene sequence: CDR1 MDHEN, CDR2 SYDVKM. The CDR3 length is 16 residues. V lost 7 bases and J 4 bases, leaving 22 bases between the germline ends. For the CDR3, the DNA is TGTGCCAGCACCCAAATCCCCCGCCAGGGTATCTATGGCTACACCTTC. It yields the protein CASTQIPRQGIYGYTF.

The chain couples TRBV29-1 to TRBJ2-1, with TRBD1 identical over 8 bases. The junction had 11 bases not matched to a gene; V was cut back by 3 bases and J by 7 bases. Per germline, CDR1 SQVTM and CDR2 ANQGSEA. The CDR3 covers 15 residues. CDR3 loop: CSVEPLDRARNEQFF. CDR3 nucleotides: TGCAGCGTTGAGCCCTTGGACAGGGCTAGGAATGAGCAGTTCTTC.

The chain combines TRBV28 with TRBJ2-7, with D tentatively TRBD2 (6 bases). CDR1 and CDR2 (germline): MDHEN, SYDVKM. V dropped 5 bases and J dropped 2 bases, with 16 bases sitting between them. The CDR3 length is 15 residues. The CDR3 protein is CASSPFWDSAYEQYF. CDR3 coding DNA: TGTGCCAGCAGTCCGTTCTGGGACTCTGCCTACGAGCAGTACTTC.

The CDR3 sequence is CASSDAAGNTEAFF. CDR3 in DNA: TGTGCCAGCAGTGACGCCGCGGGGAACACTGAAGCTTTCTTT. V is TRBV6-4 and J is TRBJ1-1; no clear D gene. Germline V lookup: CDR1 MRHNA, CDR2 SNTAGT. V was trimmed by 2 bases and J by 1 base, leaving 8 bases between them. This CDR3 comprises 14 residues.

This CDR3 is CASGGQGSNYGYTF. The CDR3 region has the DNA TGTGCCAGCGGAGGACAGGGTAGCAACTATGGCTACACCTTC. This chain connects TRBV2 to TRBJ1-2, with 8 nucleotides matching TRBD1. Germline V gene lookup returns CDR1 SNHLY and CDR2 FYNNEI. V dropped 8 bases and J dropped 2; count of bases not matched to a gene: 7. CDR3 length equals 14 residues.

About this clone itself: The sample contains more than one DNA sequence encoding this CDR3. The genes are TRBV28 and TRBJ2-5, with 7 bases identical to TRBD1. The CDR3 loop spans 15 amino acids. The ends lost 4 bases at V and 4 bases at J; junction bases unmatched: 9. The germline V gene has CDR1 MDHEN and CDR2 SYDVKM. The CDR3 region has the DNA TGTGCCAGCAGTTATGAACAGGGGTGGCGAGAGACCCAGTACTTC. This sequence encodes CASSYEQGWRETQYF.

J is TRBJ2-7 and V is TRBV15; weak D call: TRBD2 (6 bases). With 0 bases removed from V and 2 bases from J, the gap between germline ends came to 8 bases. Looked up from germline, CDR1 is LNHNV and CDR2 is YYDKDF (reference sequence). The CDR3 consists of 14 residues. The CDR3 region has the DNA TGTGCCACCAGCAGAGAGCGGGACGCCTACGAGCAGTACTTC. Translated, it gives CATSRERDAYEQYF. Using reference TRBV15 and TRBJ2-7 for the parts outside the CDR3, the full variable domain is DAMVIQNPRYQVTQFGKPVTLSCSQTLNHNVMYWYQQKSSQAPKLLFHYYDKDFNNEADTPDNFQSRRPNTSFCFLDIRSPGLGDTAMYLCATSRERDAYEQYFGPGTRLTVT.